These 16 T cell receptor beta chains originate from one sample sequenced in a study of spatial heterogeneity in lung cancer. TCRdb itself ran the 5' RACE reads through MiXCR, one entry per CDR3 protein. This sample has about 85,000 distinct CDR3 sequences, with approximately 21% found just once. This sample's time point: sample taken at primary tumor resection. Whole RNA, which was extracted from tumor, nontumor lung tissue or frozen PBMC, was sequenced without any cell sorting. Sequenced material: PBMCs, taken at surgery. Receptors were obtained from a male donor with early-stage non-small cell lung cancer.

The chain combines TRBV18 with TRBJ2-7, with D uncertain. The length of the CDR3 is 16 residues. V was cut by 1 base and J by 0 bases, with 13 bases left in between. Germline CDR1 KGHSH, CDR2 LQKENI. CDR3 coding DNA: TGTGCCAGCTCACCACTTCAGGTTGGTAGCTCCTACGAGCAGTACTTC. Its protein is CASSPLQVGSSYEQYF.

V usage is TRBV7-2 and J usage is TRBJ2-3; perhaps TRBD2 as D (6 bases). The ends were cut back, 5 bases at V and 6 bases at J, with 12 bases in the middle. The V gene's germline CDR1 is SGHTA and CDR2 FQGNSA. The CDR3 loop spans 13 amino acids. In nucleotides, the CDR3 is TGTGCCAGCAGCCTCGCGGGGTGGGATACGCAGTATTTT. Its translation is CASSLAGWDTQYF.

This clonotype showed up many times. V is TRBV27 and J is TRBJ2-1; 11 bases align to TRBD2. CDR1 MNHEY and CDR2 SMNVEV come from the germline V gene (reference sequence). V lost 5 bases and J lost 10; bases outside the gene matches: 16. The CDR3 is 17 residues long. DNA for the CDR3: TGTGCCAGCAGTCCCCTTCAGCTGCTAGCGGGGGGACGGGAGCAGTTCTTC. It yields the protein CASSPLQLLAGGREQFF.

This clonotype was seen many times. The chain is built from TRBV25-1 and TRBJ2-7; no reliable D call. CDR3 length: 15 residues. Trimming took off 3 bases at V and 3 bases at J, with 15 bases between the two ends. Germline assignment: CDR1 MGHDK and CDR2 SYGVNS. The CDR3 loop reads CASSELGSPLYEQYF. CDR3 bases: TGTGCCAGCAGTGAGTTAGGGTCCCCCCTCTACGAGCAGTACTTC.

This clonotype appeared many times. The chain couples TRBV5-4 to TRBJ2-5; 9 positions match TRBD2. V lost 4 bases, J lost 3 bases, and 1 base stayed unmatched. CDR1 is SGHNT, CDR2 YYREEE, per germline (reference sequence). The CDR3 consists of 13 residues. The DNA of the CDR3 is TGTGCCAGCAGCCTAGCGGGAAAAGAGACCCAGTACTTC. It translates to CASSLAGKETQYF.

The J gene is TRBJ2-7, the V gene TRBV6-6; 7 nucleotides line up with TRBD1. The CDR3 is 15 amino acids. The germline gives CDR1 MNHNY, CDR2 SVGAGI (reference sequence). J was trimmed by 0 bases and V by 6 bases; bases with no gene match: 8. CDR3 DNA sequence: TGTGCCAGCAGCCCTCAGACAGGGAGCTCCTACGAGCAGTACTTC. Its protein product is CASSPQTGSSYEQYF.

The V gene is TRBV30, the J gene TRBJ2-5; D call uncertain. Trimming took 2 bases from V and 2 from J, leaving 21 bases between them. The V gene's germline CDR1 is GTSNPN and CDR2 SVGIG (reference sequence). The CDR3 consists of 17 residues. DNA of the CDR3: TGTGCCTGGAGTAAAAACCCGACACTGGAGTTGCAAGAGACCCAGTACTTC. Translated, it gives CAWSKNPTLELQETQYF.

This clonotype was seen a handful of times. V and J are TRBV27 and TRBJ2-7; TRBD2 agrees at 14 bases. This CDR3 contains 17 residues. Per germline, CDR1 MNHEY and CDR2 SMNVEV (reference sequence). After removal of 5 bases from V and 5 bases from J, the junction contained 11 bases not matched to a gene. CDR3 sequence (DNA): TGTGCCAGCAGTCCGGGACTAGCGGGAGAGTTGGTGGACGAGCAGTACTTC. This sequence encodes CASSPGLAGELVDEQYF.

The chain joins TRBV5-1 to TRBJ2-1, with a weak D call TRBD2 (6 bases). V was pared by 2 bases and J by 7 bases, with 10 bases between. CDR1 and CDR2 (germline): SGHRS, YFSETQ. CDR3 length: 13 amino acids. DNA for the CDR3: TGCGCCAGCAGCTTAAGCGGGTGGAATGAGCAGTTCTTC. This translates into CASSLSGWNEQFF.

V usage is TRBV11-2 and J usage is TRBJ2-1; D gene unclear. V lost 5 bases and J 4 bases, leaving 3 bases between the germline ends. The germline V gene encodes CDR1 SGHAT and CDR2 FQNNGV. There are 11 residues in the CDR3. The DNA for the CDR3 is TGTGCCAGCAGCCGGTACAATGAGCAGTTCTTC. Its translation: CASSRYNEQFF. Variable domain in full (rest from reference TRBV11-2 and TRBJ2-1): EAGVAQSPRYKIIEKRQSVAFWCNPISGHATLYWYQQILGQGPKLLIQFQNNGVVDDSQLPKDRFSAERLKGVDSTLKIQPAKLEDSAVYLCASSRYNEQFFGPGTRLTVL.

The genes are TRBV7-2 and TRBJ2-3; D may correspond to TRBD1 or TRBD2 (5 bases each). V was trimmed by 4 bases and J by 0 bases, leaving 29 bases between them. Germline lookup yields CDR1 SGHTA and CDR2 FQGNSA. The CDR3 totals 21 residues. CDR3 in amino acids: CASSSGRGTAGKRGSTDTQYF. In DNA form, the CDR3 reads TGTGCCAGCAGCTCGGGGCGAGGTACGGCAGGGAAGCGAGGGAGCACAGATACGCAGTATTTT. The entire variable domain, with the rest obtained from reference TRBV7-2 and TRBJ2-3, is as follows: GAGVSQSPSNKVTEKGKDVELRCDPISGHTALYWYRQSLGQGLEFLIYFQGNSAPDKSGLPSDRFSAERTGGSVSTLTIQRTQQEDSAVYLCASSSGRGTAGKRGSTDTQYFGPGTRLTVL.

The chain combines TRBV10-3 with TRBJ1-3, with no clear D. The V gene's germline CDR1 is ENHRY and CDR2 SYGVKD. Trimming left V 1 base short and J 1 base short, with 5 bases between. The CDR3 consists of 14 residues. CDR3 sequence reads: CAISELESGNTIYF. CDR3 in DNA: TGTGCCATCAGTGAGTTAGAGTCTGGAAACACCATATATTTT.

This clonotype was recorded a few times. The rearrangement joins TRBV10-3 to TRBJ2-7; 12 bases match TRBD2. V trimming: 4 bases; J trimming: 7 bases; junction bases outside the gene matches: 14. CDR1 is ENHRY, CDR2 SYGVKD, per germline. This CDR3 contains 17 residues. In DNA, the CDR3 is TGTGCCATCAGTGGCCTAGCGGGAGGGCCTCCCCCGGGGGAGCAGTACTTC. Translated, it gives CAISGLAGGPPPGEQYF.

J is TRBJ2-3 and V is TRBV6-5, with D perhaps matching TRBD1 or TRBD2 (5 bases each). V was trimmed by 6 bases and J by 5 bases, leaving 12 bases between them. The CDR3 length is 13 residues. Germline loops: CDR1 MNHEY, CDR2 SVGAGI. CDR3 sequence reads: CASRGPNQDTQYF. The DNA of the CDR3 is TGTGCCAGCAGGGGACCCAACCAAGATACGCAGTATTTT.

The CDR3 protein is CASSGTPVTGELFF. CDR3 DNA sequence: TGTGCCAGCAGCGGGACTCCGGTCACCGGGGAGCTGTTTTTT. The rearrangement links TRBV28 to TRBJ2-2, with a tentative D call TRBD2 (6 bases). The germline V and J ends were trimmed by 6 bases and 4 bases, with 12 bases remaining between them. Looked up from germline, CDR1 is MDHEN and CDR2 is SYDVKM. CDR3 length: 14 amino acids. The full variable domain, in which reference TRBV28 and TRBJ2-2 provide the parts outside the CDR3, is DVKVTQSSRYLVKRTGEKVFLECVQDMDHENMFWYRQDPGLGLRLIYFSYDVKMKEKGDIPEGYSVSREKKERFSLILESASTNQTSMYLCASSGTPVTGELFFGEGSRLTVL.

V usage is TRBV12-3 or TRBV12-4 and J usage is TRBJ2-4; either TRBD1 or TRBD2 may fit D (5 bases each). V lost 3 bases and J lost 9, with 12 bases in between. The CDR3 is 13 amino acids. The chain's CDR3 is CASSFEGISIQYF. The CDR3 DNA is TGTGCCAGCAGTTTCGAGGGGATCAGCATTCAGTACTTC.